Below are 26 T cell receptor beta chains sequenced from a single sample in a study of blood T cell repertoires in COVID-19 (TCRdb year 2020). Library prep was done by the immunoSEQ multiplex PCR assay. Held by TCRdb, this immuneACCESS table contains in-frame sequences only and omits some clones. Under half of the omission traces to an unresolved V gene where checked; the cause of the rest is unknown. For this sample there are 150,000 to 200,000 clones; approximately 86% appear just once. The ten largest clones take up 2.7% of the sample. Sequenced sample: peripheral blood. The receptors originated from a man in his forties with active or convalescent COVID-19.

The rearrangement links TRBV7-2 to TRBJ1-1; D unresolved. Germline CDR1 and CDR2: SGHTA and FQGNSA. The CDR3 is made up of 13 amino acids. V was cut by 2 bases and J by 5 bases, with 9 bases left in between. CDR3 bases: TGTGCCAGCAGCTTACAGTCGCTTACTGAAGCTTTCTTT. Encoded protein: CASSLQSLTEAFF.

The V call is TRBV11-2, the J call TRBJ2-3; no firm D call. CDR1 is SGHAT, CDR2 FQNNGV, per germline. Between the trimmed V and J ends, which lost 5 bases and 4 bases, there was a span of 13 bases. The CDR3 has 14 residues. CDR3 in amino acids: CASSPTTLADTQYF. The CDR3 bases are TGTGCCAGCAGCCCTACCACGTTGGCAGATACGCAGTATTTT.

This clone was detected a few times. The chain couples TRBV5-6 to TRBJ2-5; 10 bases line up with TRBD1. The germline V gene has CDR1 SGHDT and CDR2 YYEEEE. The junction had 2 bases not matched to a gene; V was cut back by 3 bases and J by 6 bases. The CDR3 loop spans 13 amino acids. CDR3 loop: CASSSGQGKTQYF. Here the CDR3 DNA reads TGTGCCAGCAGCTCGGGACAGGGGAAGACCCAGTACTTC.

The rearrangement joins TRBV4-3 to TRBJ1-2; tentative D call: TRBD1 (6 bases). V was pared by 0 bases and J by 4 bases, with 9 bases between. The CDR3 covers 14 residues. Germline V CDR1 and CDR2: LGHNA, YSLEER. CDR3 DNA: TGCGCCAGCAGCCAAGAAGGACAGATCTATGGCTACACCTTC. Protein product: CASSQEGQIYGYTF.

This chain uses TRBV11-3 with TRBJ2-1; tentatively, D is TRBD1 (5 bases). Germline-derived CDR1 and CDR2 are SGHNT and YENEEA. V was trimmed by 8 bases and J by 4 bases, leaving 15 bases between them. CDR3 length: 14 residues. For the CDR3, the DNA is TGTGCCAGCCGCCAGTCCAGGGATTACAATGAGCAGTTCTTC. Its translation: CASRQSRDYNEQFF.

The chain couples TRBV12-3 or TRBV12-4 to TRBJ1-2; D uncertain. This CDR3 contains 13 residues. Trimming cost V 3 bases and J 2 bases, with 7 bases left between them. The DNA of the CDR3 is TGTGCCAGCAGTTTGAGGGCCAACTATGGCTACACCTTC. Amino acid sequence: CASSLRANYGYTF.

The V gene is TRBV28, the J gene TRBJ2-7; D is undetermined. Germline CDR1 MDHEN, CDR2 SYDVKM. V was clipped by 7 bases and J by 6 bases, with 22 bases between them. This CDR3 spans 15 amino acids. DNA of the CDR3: TGTGCCAGCACCCCTCCCCCGCGGCGCGTGGGCGAGCAGTACTTC. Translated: CASTPPPRRVGEQYF.

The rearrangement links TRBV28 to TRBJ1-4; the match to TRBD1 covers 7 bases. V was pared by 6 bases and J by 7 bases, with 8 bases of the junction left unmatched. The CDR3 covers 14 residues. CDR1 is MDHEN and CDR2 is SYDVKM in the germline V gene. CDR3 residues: CASSRTGLIEKLFF. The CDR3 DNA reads TGTGCCAGCAGCAGGACAGGACTTATTGAAAAACTGTTTTTT.

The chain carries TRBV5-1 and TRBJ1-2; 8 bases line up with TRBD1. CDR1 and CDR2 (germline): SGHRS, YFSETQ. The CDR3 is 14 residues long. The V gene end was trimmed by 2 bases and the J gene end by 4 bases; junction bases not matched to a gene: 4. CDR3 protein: CASSFPGGSYGYTF. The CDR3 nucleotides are TGCGCCAGCAGCTTTCCAGGGGGCTCCTATGGCTACACCTTC.

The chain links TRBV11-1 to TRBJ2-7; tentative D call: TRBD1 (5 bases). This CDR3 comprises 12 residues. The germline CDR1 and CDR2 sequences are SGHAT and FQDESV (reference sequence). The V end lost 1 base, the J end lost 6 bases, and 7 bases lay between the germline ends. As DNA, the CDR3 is TGTGCCAGCAGCTTAGGGGGCTCCGAGCAGTACTTC. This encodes CASSLGGSEQYF. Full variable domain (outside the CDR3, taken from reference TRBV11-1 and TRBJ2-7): EAEVAQSPRYKITEKSQAVAFWCDPISGHATLYWYRQILGQGPELLVQFQDESVVDDSQLPKDRFSAERLKGVDSTLKIQPAELGDSAMYLCASSLGGSEQYFGPGTRLTVT.

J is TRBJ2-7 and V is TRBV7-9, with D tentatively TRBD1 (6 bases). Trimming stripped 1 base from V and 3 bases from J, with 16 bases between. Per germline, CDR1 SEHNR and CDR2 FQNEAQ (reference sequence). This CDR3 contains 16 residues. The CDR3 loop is CASSLGFGTFNYEQYF. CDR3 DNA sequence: TGTGCCAGCAGCTTAGGTTTTGGGACATTCAACTACGAGCAGTACTTC.

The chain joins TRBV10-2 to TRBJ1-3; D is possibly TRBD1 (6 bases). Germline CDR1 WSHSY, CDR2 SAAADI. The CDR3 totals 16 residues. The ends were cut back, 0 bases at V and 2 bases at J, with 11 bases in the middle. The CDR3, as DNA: TGCGCCAGCAGTGAGTCCTACAGGGACGCTGGAAACACCATATATTTT. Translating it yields CASSESYRDAGNTIYF.

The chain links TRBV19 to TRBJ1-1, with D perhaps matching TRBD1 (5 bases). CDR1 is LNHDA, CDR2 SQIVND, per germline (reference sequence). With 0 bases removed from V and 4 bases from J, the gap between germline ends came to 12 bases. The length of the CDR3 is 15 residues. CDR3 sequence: CASSIDLVGGTEAFF. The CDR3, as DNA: TGTGCCAGTAGTATAGATCTGGTGGGGGGCACTGAAGCTTTCTTT.

Here the CDR3 DNA reads TGTGCCAGCAGTGAAGGCAGGGGAGACTACAATGAGCAGTTCTTC. Its protein product is CASSEGRGDYNEQFF. The V gene is TRBV6-1, the J gene TRBJ2-1; TRBD1 might be the D (6 bases). The germline CDR1 and CDR2 sequences are MNHNS and SASEGT. Trimming left V 1 base short and J 3 bases short, with 10 bases between. This CDR3 has 15 amino acids.

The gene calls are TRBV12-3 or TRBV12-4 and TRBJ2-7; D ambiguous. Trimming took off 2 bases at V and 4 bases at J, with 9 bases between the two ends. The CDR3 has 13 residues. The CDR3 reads CASSLLVNYEQYF. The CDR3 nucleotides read TGTGCCAGCAGTTTACTAGTCAATTACGAGCAGTACTTC.

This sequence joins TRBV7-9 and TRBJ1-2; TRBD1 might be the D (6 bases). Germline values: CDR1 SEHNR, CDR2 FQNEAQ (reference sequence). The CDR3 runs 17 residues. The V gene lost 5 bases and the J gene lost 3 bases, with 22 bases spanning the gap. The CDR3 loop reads CASSPRQAPNGDYGYTF. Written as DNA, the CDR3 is TGTGCCAGCAGCCCAAGACAGGCCCCGAACGGTGACTATGGCTACACCTTC.

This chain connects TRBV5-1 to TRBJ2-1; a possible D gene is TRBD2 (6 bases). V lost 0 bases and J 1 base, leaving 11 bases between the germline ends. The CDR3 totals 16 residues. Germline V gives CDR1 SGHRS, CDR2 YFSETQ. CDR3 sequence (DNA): TGCGCCAGCAGCTTGGCTACTAGCAGGTCCTACAATGAGCAGTTCTTC. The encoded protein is CASSLATSRSYNEQFF. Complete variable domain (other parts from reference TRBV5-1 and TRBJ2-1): KAGVTQTPRYLIKTRGQQVTLSCSPISGHRSVSWYQQTPGQGLQFLFEYFSETQRNKGNFPGRFSGRQFSNSRSEMNVSTLELGDSALYLCASSLATSRSYNEQFFGPGTRLTVL.

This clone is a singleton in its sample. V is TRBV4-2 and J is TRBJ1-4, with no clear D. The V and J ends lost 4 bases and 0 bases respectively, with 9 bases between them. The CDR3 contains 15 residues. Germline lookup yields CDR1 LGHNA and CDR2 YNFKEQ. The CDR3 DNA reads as TGTGCCAGCAGCCCCCGGGAGCCAACTAATGAAAAACTGTTTTTT. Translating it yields CASSPREPTNEKLFF.

CDR3 protein: CASSLRDSGNTIYF. CDR3 coding DNA: TGTGCCAGCAGCCTCCGGGACAGTGGAAACACCATATATTTT. The chain employs TRBV11-3 and TRBJ1-3, with 7 bases matching TRBD1. CDR1 and CDR2 from the germline V gene are SGHNT and YENEEA. This CDR3 region has 14 residues. The junction had 4 bases not matched to a gene; V was cut back by 5 bases and J by 3 bases.

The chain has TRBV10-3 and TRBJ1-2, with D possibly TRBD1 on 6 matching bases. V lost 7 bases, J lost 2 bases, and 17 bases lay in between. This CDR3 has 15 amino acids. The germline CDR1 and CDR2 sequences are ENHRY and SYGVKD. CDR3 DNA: TGTGCCATCACCGGAGGGCGGGGGCAGAACTATGGCTACACCTTC. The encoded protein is CAITGGRGQNYGYTF.

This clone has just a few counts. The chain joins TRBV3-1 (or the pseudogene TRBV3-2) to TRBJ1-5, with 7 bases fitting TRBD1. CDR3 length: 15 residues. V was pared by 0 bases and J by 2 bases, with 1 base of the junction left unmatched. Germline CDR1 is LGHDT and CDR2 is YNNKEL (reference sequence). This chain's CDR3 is CASSQDQGGNQPQHF. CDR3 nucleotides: TGTGCCAGCAGCCAAGATCAGGGGGGCAATCAGCCCCAGCATTTT.

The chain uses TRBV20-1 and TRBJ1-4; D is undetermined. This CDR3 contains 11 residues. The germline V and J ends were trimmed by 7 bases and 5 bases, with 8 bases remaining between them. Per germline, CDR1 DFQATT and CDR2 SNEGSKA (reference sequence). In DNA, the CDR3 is TGCAGTGGAAAGCACAATGAAAAACTGTTTTTT. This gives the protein CSGKHNEKLFF.

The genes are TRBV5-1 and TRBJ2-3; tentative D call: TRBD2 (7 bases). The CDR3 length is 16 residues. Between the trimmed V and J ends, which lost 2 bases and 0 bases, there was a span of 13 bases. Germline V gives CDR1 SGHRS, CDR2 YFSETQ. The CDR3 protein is CASSFTGRESTDTQYF. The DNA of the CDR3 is TGCGCCAGCAGCTTTACAGGGAGGGAGAGCACAGATACGCAGTATTTT.

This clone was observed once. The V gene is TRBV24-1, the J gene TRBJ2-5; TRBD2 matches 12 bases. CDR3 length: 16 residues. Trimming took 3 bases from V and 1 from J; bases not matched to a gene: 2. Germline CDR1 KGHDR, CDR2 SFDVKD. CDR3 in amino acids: CATSDPTSGGQETQYF. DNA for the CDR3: TGTGCCACCAGTGATCCGACTAGCGGGGGCCAAGAGACCCAGTACTTC.

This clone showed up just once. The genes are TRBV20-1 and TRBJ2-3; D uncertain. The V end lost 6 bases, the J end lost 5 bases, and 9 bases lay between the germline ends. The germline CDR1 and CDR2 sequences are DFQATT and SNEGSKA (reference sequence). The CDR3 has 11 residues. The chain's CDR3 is CSAPSGDTQYF. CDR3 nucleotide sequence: TGCAGTGCCCCCTCGGGAGATACGCAGTATTTT.

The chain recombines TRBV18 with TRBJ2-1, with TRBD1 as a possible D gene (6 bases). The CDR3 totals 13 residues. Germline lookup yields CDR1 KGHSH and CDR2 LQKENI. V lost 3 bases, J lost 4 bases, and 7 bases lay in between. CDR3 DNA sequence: TGTGCCAGCTCACCTACAGGGTACAATGAGCAGTTCTTC. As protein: CASSPTGYNEQFF.